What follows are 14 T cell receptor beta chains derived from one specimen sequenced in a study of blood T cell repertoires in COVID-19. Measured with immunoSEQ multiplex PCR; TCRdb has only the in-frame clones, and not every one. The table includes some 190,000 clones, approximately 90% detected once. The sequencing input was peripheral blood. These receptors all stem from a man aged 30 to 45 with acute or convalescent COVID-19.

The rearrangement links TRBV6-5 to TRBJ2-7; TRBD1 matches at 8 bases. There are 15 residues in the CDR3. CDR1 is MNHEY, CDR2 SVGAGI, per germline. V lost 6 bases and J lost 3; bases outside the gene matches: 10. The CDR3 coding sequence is TGTGCCAGCAGAAGGGGACAGGCGATGAACTACGAGCAGTACTTC. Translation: CASRRGQAMNYEQYF.

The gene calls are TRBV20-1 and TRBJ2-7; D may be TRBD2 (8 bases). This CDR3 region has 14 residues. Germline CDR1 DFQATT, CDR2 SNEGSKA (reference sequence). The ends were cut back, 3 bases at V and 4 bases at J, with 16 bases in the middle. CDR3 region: CSASREGANYEQYF. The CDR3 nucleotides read TGCAGTGCTAGTCGGGAGGGGGCAAATTACGAGCAGTACTTC.

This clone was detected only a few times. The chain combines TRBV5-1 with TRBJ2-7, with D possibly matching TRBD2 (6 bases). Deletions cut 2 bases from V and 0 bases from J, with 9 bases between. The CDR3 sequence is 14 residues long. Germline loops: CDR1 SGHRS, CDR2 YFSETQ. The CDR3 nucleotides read TGCGCCAGCAGCTTTAGCGGTAGCTCCTACGAGCAGTACTTC. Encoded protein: CASSFSGSSYEQYF.

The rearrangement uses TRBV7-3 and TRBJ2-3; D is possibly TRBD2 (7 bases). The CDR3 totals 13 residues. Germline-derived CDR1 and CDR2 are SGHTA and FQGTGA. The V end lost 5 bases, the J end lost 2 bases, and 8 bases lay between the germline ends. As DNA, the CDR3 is TGTGCCAGCAGCGGGGGGGCCACAGATACGCAGTATTTT. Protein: CASSGGATDTQYF.

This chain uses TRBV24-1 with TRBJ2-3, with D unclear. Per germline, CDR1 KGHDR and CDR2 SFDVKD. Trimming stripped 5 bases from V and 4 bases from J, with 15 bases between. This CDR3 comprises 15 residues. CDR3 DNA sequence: TGTGCCACCAGTGGATCTTCCAAGCTCCCAGATACGCAGTATTTT. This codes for CATSGSSKLPDTQYF.

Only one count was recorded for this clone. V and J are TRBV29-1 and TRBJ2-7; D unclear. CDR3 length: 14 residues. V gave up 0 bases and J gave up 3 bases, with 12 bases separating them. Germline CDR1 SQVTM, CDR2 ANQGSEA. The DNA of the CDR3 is TGCAGCGTTGAAGATCGTCACAGAAGCTACGAGCAGTACTTC. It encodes CSVEDRHRSYEQYF.

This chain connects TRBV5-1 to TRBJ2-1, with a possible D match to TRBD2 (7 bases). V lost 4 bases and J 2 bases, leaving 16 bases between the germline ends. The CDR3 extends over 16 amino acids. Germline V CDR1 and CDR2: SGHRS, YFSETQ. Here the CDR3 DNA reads TGCGCCAGCAGCCCCGAGGGGGGGAGACCCTACAATGAGCAGTTCTTC. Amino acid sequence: CASSPEGGRPYNEQFF.

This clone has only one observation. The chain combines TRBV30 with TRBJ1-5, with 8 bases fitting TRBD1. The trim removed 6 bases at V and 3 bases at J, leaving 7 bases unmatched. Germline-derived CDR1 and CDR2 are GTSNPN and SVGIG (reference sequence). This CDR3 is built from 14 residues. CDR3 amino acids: CACSRGLNNQPQHF. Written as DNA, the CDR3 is TGTGCCTGTTCCAGGGGGCTAAACAATCAGCCCCAGCATTTT.

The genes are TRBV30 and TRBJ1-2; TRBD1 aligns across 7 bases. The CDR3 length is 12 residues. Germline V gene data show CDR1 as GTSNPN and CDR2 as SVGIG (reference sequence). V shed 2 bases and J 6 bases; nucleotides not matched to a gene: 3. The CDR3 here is CAWSLTGNGYTF. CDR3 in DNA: TGTGCCTGGAGTCTGACAGGGAATGGCTACACCTTC.

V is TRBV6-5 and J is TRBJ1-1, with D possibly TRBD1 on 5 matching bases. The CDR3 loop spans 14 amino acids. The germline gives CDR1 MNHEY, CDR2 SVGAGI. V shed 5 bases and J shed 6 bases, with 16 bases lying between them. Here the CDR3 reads CASSNHGGVSEAFF. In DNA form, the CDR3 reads TGTGCCAGCAGTAACCACGGAGGGGTATCTGAAGCTTTCTTT.

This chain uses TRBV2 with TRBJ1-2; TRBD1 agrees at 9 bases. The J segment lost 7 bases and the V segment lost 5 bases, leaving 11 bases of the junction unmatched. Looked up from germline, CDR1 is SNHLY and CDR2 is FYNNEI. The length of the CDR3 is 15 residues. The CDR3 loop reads CASSPEGTGTTGYTF. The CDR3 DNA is TGTGCCAGCAGTCCTGAAGGGACAGGGACGACTGGCTACACCTTC.

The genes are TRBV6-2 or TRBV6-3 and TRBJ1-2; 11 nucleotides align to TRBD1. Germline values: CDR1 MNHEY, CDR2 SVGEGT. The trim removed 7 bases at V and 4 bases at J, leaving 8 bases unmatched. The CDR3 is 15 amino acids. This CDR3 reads CASTPDRGPSYGYTF. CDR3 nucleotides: TGTGCCAGCACCCCGGACAGGGGGCCTTCCTATGGCTACACCTTC.

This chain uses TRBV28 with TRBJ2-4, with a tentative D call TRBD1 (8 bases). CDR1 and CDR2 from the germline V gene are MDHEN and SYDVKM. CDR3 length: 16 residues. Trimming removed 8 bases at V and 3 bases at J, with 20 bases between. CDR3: CASGTLYRGGKNIQYF. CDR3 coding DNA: TGTGCCAGCGGGACCCTCTACAGGGGGGGCAAAAACATTCAGTACTTC.

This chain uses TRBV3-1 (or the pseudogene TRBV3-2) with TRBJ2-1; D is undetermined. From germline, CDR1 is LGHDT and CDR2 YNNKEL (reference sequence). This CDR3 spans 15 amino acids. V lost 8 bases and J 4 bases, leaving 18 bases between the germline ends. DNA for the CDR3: TGTGCCAGCTCTCTTCTAGGTGAGAGTTACAATGAGCAGTTCTTC. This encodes CASSLLGESYNEQFF.